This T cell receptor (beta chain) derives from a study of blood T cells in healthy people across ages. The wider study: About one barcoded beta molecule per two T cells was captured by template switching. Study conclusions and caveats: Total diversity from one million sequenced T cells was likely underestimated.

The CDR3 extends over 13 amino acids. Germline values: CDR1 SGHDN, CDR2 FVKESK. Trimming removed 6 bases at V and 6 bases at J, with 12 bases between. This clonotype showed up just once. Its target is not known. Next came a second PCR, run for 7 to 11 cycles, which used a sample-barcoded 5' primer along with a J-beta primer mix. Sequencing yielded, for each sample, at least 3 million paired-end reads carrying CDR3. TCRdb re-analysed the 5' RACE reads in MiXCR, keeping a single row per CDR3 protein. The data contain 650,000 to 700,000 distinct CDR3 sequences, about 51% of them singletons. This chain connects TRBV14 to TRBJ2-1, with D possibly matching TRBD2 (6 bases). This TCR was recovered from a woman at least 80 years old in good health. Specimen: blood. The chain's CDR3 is CASSNRRGNEQFF. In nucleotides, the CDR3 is TGTGCCAGCAGTAACCGGAGGGGCAATGAGCAGTTCTTC.